This TCR beta chain appears in the sequencing data of a study of graft-versus-host responses after intestinal transplantation. With regard to this clone: Its matching antigen is unknown.

This table comes from immunoSEQ multiplex PCR, and its TCRdb copy is limited to in-frame clones, with some not included. The repertoire holds around 110,000 clones, over 75% seen once, with about 0.18% in the top ten. Germline assignment: CDR1 MNHEY and CDR2 SVGAGI. The germline V and J ends were trimmed by 7 bases and 5 bases, with 9 bases remaining between them. The CDR3 is 12 residues long. V gene TRBV6-5 combines with J gene TRBJ2-1; no definite D call. Sequences were derived from unstimulated CD4+ T cells sorted from spleen or lymph node cells, sampled before intestinal transplant. The TCR comes from a human donor who received an intestinal transplant. The CDR3 bases are TGTGCCAGCATAACAGTCCACAATGAGCAGTTCTTC. As protein: CASITVHNEQFF.